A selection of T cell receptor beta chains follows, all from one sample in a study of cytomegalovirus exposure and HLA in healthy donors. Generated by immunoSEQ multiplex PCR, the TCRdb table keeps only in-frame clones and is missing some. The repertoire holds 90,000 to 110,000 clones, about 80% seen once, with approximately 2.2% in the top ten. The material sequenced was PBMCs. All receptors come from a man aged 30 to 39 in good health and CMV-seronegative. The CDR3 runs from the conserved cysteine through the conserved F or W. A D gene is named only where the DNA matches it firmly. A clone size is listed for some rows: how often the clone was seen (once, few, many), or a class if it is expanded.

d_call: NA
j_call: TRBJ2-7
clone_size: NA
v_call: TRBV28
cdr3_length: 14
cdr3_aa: CASTGGTASYEQYF
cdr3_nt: TGTGCCAGCACCGGAGGGACAGCTTCCTACGAGCAGTACTTC

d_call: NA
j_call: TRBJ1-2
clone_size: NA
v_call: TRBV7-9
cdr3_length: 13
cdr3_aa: CASSLGGGYGYTF
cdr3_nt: TGTGCCAGCAGCTTAGGGGGAGGCTATGGCTACACCTTC

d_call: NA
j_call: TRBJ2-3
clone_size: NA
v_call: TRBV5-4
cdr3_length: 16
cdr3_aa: CASSLGRFPGTDTQYF
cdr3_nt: TGTGCCAGCAGCTTGGGTCGGTTTCCCGGCACAGATACGCAGTATTTT

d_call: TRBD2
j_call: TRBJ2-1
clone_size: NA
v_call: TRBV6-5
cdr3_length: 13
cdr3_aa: CASRPGLGNEQFF
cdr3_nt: TGTGCCAGCAGACCGGGACTAGGCAATGAGCAGTTCTTC

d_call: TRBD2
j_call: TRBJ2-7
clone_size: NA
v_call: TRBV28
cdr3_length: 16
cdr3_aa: CASSLTASGSSYEQYF
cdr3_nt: TGTGCCAGCAGTTTAACGGCTAGCGGGAGCTCCTACGAGCAGTACTTC

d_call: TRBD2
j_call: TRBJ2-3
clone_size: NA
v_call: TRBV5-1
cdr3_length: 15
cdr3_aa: CASSFYGAGGDTQYF
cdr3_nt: TGCGCCAGCAGCTTCTATGGCGCCGGGGGGGATACGCAGTATTTT

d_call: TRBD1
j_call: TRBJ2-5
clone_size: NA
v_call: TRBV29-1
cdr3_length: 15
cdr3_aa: CSAESPRGPRETQYF
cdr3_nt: TGCAGCGCTGAATCTCCCAGGGGGCCGAGGGAGACCCAGTACTTC

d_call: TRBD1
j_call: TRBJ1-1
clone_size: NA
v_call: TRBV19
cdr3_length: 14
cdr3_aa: CASSIQGARTEAFF
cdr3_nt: TGTGCCAGTAGTATCCAGGGGGCGAGAACTGAAGCTTTCTTT

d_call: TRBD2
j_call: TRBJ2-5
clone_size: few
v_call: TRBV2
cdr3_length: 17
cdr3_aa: CASRTPSGGYSQETQYF
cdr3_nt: TGTGCCAGCAGGACCCCTAGCGGGGGGTATTCCCAAGAGACCCAGTACTTC

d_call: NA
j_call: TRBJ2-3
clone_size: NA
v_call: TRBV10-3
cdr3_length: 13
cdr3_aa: CASRQTEPDTQYF
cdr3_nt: TGTGCCAGCAGACAGACGGAACCAGATACGCAGTATTTT

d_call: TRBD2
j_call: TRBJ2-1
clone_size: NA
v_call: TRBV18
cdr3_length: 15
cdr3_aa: CASSTSGGALNEQFF
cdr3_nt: TGTGCCAGCTCGACTAGCGGGGGCGCCTTGAATGAGCAGTTCTTC

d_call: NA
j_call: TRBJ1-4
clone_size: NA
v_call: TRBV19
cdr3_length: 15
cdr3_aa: CASARPGATNEKLFF
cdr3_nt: TGTGCCAGTGCCCGACCAGGGGCAACTAATGAAAAACTGTTTTTT

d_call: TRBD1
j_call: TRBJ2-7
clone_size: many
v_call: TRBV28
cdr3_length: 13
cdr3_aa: CASSSGGGHEQYF
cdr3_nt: TGTGCCAGCAGTTCAGGGGGTGGCCACGAGCAGTACTTC

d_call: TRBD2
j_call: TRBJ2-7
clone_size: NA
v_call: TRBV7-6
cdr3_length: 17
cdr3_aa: CASSLAEGLAGNYEQYF
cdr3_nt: TGTGCCAGCAGCTTAGCGGAGGGACTAGCGGGGAACTACGAGCAGTACTTC

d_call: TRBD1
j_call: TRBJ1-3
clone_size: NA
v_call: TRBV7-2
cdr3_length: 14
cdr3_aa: CASSWTGFGNTIYF
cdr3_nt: TGTGCCAGCAGCTGGACAGGGTTCGGAAACACCATATATTTT

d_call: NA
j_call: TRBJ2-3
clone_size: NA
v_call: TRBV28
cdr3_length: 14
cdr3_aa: CASSRGQGTDTQYF
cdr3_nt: TGTGCCAGCAGTAGAGGGCAAGGGACAGATACGCAGTATTTT

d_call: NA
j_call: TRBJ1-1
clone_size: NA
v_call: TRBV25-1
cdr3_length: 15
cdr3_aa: CASSEYGWMNTEAFF
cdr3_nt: TGTGCCAGCAGTGAATACGGGTGGATGAACACTGAAGCTTTCTTT

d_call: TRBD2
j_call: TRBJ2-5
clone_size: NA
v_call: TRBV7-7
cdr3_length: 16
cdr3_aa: CASSLGLAGTQETQYF
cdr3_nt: TGTGCCAGCAGCTTAGGGCTAGCGGGGACTCAAGAGACCCAGTACTTC

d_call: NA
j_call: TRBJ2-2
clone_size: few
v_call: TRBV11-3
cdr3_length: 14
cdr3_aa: CASGLGGAPGELFF
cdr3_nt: TGTGCCAGCGGGCTTGGGGGCGCCCCCGGGGAGCTGTTTTTT

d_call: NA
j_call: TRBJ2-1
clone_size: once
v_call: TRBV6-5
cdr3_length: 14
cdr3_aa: CASSESSSYNEQFF
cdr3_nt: TGTGCCAGCAGTGAGTCGAGCTCCTACAATGAGCAGTTCTTC

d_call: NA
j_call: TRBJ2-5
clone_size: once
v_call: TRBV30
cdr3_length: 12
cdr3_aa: CAWRRGWETQYF
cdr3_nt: TGTGCCTGGAGACGGGGTTGGGAGACCCAGTACTTC

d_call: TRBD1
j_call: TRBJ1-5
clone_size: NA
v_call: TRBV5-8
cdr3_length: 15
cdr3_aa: CASSLQGGSNQPQHF
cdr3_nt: TGTGCCAGCAGCTTGCAAGGGGGCAGCAATCAGCCCCAGCATTTT

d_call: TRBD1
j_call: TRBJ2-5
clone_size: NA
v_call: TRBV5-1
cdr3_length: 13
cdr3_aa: CASSLTGGQTQYF
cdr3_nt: TGCGCCAGCAGCTTGACAGGGGGGCAGACCCAGTACTTC

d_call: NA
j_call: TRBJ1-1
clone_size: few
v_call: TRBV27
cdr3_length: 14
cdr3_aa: CASSWNGGGTEAFF
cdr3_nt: TGTGCCAGCAGTTGGAACGGGGGAGGGACTGAAGCTTTCTTT

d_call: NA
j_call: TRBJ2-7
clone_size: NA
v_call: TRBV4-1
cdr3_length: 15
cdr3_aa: CASRFDPQGYYEQYF
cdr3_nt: TGCGCCAGCAGATTCGACCCACAGGGTTACTACGAGCAGTACTTC

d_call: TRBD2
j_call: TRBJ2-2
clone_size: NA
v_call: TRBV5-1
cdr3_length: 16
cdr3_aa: CASSTLAGGLPGELFF
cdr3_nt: TGCGCCAGCAGCACTCTAGCGGGGGGGCTCCCCGGGGAGCTGTTTTTT

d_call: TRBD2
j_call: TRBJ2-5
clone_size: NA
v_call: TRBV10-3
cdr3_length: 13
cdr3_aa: CAISAGGEETQYF
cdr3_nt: TGTGCCATCAGTGCGGGAGGGGAAGAGACCCAGTACTTC

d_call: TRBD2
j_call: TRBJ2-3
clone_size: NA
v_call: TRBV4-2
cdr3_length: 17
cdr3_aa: CASSQVWTSDPTDTQYF
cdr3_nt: TGTGCCAGCAGCCAAGTCTGGACTAGCGACCCCACAGATACGCAGTATTTT

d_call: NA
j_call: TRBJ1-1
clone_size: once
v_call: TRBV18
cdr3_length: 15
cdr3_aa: CASSPPSEENTEAFF
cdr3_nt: TGTGCCAGCTCACCCCCATCAGAGGAGAACACTGAAGCTTTCTTT

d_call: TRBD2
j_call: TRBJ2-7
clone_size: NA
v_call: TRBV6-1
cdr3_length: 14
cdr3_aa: CASRPVAGAREQYF
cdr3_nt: TGTGCCAGCAGGCCAGTAGCGGGAGCAAGGGAGCAGTACTTC

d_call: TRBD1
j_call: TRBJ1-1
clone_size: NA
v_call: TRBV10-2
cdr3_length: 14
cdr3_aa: CASSPGQGNTEAFF
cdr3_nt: TGCGCCAGCAGCCCGGGACAGGGGAACACTGAAGCTTTCTTT

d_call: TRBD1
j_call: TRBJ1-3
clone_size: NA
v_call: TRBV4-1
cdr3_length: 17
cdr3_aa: CASSQGPTGGTGNTIYF
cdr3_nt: TGCGCCAGCAGCCAAGGACCTACAGGGGGCACTGGAAACACCATATATTTT

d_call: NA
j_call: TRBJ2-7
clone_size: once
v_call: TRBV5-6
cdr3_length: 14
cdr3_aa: CASSRTGSSYEQYF
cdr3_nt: TGTGCCAGCAGCCGAACAGGGTCCTCCTACGAGCAGTACTTC

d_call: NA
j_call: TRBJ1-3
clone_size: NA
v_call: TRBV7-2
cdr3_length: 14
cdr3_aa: CASKPTGYGNTIYF
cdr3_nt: TGTGCCAGCAAACCTACAGGGTACGGAAACACCATATATTTT

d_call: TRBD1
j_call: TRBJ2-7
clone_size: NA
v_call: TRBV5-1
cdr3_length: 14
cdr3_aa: CASSLPGQYYEQYF
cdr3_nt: TGCGCCAGCAGCTTGCCGGGACAGTACTACGAGCAGTACTTC

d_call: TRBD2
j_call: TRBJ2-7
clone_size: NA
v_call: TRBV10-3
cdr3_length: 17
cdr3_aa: CAISESGLAGGSYEQYF
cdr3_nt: TGTGCCATCAGTGAGTCGGGACTAGCGGGAGGATCCTACGAGCAGTACTTC

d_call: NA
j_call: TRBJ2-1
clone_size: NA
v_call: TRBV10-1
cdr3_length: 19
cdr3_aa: CASSESVGLPKRERNEQFF
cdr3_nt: TGCGCCAGCAGTGAGTCGGTAGGACTTCCAAAGAGAGAGAGGAATGAGCAGTTCTTC

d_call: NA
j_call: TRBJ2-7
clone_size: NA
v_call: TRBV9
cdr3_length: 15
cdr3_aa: CASSVGVGGHYEQYF
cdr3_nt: TGTGCCAGCAGCGTAGGGGTGGGAGGACACTACGAGCAGTACTTC

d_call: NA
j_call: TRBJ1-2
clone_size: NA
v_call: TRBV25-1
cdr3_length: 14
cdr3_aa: CASSGARGSYGYTF
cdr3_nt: TGTGCCAGCAGTGGAGCTAGGGGTAGCTATGGCTACACCTTC

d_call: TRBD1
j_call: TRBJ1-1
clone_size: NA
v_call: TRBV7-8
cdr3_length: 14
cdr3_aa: CASSYRQGLTEAFF
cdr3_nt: TGTGCCAGCAGCTACCGACAGGGTCTCACTGAAGCTTTCTTT

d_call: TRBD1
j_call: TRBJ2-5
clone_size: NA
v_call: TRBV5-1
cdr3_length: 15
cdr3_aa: CASSFGTAYQETQYF
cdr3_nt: TGCGCCAGCAGCTTCGGGACAGCTTACCAAGAGACCCAGTACTTC

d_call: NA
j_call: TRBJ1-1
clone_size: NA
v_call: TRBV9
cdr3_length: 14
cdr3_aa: CASSVATANTEAFF
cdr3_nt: TGTGCCAGCAGCGTAGCTACAGCGAACACTGAAGCTTTCTTT

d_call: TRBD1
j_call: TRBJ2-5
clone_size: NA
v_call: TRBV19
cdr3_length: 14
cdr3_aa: CASSATGGSETQYF
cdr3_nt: TGTGCCAGTAGTGCCACAGGGGGCTCAGAGACCCAGTACTTC

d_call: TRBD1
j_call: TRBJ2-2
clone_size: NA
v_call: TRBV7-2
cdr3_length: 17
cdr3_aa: CASSLWGQGASTGELFF
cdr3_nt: TGTGCCAGCAGCTTATGGGGACAGGGGGCAAGCACCGGGGAGCTGTTTTTT

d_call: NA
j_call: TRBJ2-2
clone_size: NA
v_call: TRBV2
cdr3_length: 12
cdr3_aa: CASSAGTGELFF
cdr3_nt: TGTGCCAGCAGTGCAGGCACCGGGGAGCTGTTTTTT

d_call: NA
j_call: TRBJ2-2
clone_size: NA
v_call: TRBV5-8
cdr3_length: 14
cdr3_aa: CASTPLRGTGELFF
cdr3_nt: TGTGCCAGCACCCCCCTTCGGGGCACCGGGGAGCTGTTTTTT

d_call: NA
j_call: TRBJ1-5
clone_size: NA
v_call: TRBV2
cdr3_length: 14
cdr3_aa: CASTIPGEGQPQHF
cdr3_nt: TGTGCCAGCACGATCCCGGGGGAAGGACAGCCCCAGCATTTT

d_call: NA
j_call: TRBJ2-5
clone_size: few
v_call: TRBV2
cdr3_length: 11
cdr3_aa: CASSLQETQYF
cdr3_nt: TGTGCCAGCTCCCTCCAAGAGACCCAGTACTTC